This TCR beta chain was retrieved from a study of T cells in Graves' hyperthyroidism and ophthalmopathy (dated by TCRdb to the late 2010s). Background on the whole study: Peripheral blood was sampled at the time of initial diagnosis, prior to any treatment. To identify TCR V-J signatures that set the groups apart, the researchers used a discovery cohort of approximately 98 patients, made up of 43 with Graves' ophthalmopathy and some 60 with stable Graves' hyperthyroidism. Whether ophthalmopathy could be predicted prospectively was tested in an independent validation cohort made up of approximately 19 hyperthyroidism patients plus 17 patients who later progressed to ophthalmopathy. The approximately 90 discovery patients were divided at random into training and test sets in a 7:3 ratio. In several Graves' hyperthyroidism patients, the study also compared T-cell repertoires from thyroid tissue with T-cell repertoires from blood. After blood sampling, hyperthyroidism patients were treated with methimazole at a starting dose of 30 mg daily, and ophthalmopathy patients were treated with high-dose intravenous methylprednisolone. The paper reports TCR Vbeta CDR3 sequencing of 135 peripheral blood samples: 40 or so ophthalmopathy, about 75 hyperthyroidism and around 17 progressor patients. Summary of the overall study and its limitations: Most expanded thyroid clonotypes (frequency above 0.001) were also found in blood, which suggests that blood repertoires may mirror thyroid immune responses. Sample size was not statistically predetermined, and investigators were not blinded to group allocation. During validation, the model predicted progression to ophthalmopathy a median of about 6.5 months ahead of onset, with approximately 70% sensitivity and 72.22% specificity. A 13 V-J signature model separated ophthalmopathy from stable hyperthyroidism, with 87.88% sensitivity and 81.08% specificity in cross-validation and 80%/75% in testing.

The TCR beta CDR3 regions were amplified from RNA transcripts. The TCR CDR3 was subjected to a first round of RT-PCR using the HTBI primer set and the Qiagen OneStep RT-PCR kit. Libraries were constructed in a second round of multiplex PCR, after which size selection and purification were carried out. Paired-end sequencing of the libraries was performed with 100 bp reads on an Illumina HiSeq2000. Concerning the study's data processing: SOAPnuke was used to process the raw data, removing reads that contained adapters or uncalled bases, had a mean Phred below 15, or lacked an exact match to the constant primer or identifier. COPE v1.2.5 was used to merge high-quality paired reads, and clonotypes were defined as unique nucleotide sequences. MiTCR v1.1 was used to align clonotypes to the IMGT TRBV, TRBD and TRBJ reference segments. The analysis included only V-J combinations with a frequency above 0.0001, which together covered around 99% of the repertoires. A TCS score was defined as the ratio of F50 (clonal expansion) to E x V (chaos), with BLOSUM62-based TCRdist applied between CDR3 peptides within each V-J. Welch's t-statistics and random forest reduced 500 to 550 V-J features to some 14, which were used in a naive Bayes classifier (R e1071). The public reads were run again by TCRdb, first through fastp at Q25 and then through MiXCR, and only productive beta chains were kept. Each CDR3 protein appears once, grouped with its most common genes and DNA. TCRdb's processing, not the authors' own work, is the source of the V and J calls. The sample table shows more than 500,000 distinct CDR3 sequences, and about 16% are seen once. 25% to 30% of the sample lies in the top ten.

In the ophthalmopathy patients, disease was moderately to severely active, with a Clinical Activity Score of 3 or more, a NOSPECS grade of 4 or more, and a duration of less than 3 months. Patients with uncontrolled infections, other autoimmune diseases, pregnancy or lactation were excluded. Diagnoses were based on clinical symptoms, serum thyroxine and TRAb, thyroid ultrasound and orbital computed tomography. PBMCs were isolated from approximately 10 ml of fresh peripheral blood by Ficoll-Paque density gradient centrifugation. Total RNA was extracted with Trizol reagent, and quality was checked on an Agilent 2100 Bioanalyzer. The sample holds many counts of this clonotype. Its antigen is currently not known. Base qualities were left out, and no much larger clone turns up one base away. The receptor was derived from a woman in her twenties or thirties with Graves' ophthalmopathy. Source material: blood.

The CDR3 in this case is CASSRPTGPSSNQPQHF. The sequence in DNA is TGTGCCAGCAGTCGCCCGACAGGGCCTTCTAGCAATCAGCCCCAGCATTTT. The chain is encoded by TRBV2 joined to TRBJ1-5; 7 bases in between match TRBD1. The CDR1 and CDR2 encoded by the germline V gene are SNHLY and FYNNEI. V ends up 5 bases short and J 0 bases short, with an unmatched junction base count of 10. There are 17 amino acids in the CDR3, from cysteine to phenylalanine inclusive. Kept here is only the CDR3 DNA, which spans 51 bases and is read in frame from base 1.